The 21 T cell receptor beta chains reported below all come from one sample, sequenced in a study of T cell repertoires in cytomegalovirus infection. The antigens for these receptors are not known. TCRdb called the reads again in MiXCR, with one record for every CDR3 protein. The profile shows some 130,000 distinct CDR3 sequences, around 25% of them singletons. Sequencing was carried out using PBMCs, sequenced either directly or after in vitro stimulation (not recorded which). The source is a human donor in good health (CMV status not recorded). Some clones in this sample may be carry-over from other donors' samples.

In this sample, this clonotype turned up many times. V usage is TRBV7-8 and J usage is TRBJ1-2; no definite D call. The CDR3 consists of 15 residues. V lost 5 bases, J lost 6 bases, and 19 bases lay in between. CDR1 is SGHVS and CDR2 is FQNEAQ in the germline V gene. CDR3 DNA sequence: TGTGCCAGCAGCCCCCGTCGGCAGGCCCAAGATGGCTACACCTTC. It is translated as CASSPRRQAQDGYTF.

This clonotype was observed many times. For the CDR3, the DNA is TGTGCCAGCAGCGCATCCGGGACAGAGGAAAATGAAAAACTGTTTTTT. It specifies CASSASGTEENEKLFF. The chain combines TRBV7-9 with TRBJ1-4; 7 bases line up with TRBD1. The CDR3 covers 16 residues. The J segment lost 5 bases and the V segment lost 5 bases, leaving 11 bases of the junction unmatched. Germline CDR1 reads SEHNR; CDR2 reads FQNEAQ (reference sequence).

CDR3 DNA sequence: TGTGCCAGCCTCGGGGACAGGGAGTACACTGAAGCTTTCTTT. Translation: CASLGDREYTEAFF. This chain uses TRBV6-2 or TRBV6-3 with TRBJ1-1, with 9 bases aligning to TRBD1. The CDR3 extends over 14 amino acids. Germline V lookup: CDR1 MNHEY, CDR2 SVGEGT. V lost 8 bases to trimming and J lost 3 bases; unmatched junction nucleotides: 7.

The chain has TRBV5-1 and TRBJ1-2; 8 bases fit TRBD1. The CDR3 is 17 residues long. Germline loops: CDR1 SGHRS, CDR2 YFSETQ. J gave up 0 bases and V 2 bases, and 9 bases lay outside the gene matches. The CDR3 loop reads CASSLGTGTGPNYGYTF. CDR3 coding DNA: TGCGCCAGCAGCTTAGGGACCGGGACAGGACCTAACTATGGCTACACCTTC.

The rearrangement joins TRBV7-9 to TRBJ2-7, with 10 bases lining up with TRBD1. Germline CDR1 SEHNR, CDR2 FQNEAQ (reference sequence). Germline trimming cut 5 bases from V and 3 bases from J; bases unmatched to any gene: 7. This CDR3 is built from 15 residues. DNA for the CDR3: TGTGCCAGCAGCCGGGGACAGGGGCCTAGCTACGAGCAGTACTTC. Translating it yields CASSRGQGPSYEQYF.

The chain couples TRBV5-6 to TRBJ2-7; weak D call: TRBD1 (5 bases). Per germline, CDR1 SGHDT and CDR2 YYEEEE. Between the trimmed V and J ends, which lost 0 bases and 2 bases, there was a span of 9 bases. The CDR3 contains 14 residues. The CDR3 sequence: CASSLVDRPYEQYV. The DNA of the CDR3 is TGTGCCAGCAGCTTGGTTGACAGACCCTACGAGCAGTACGTC.

The table lists this clonotype with a few counts. The chain is built from TRBV6-2 or TRBV6-3 and TRBJ2-5; D remains ambiguous. V dropped 3 bases and J dropped 0 bases, with 5 bases sitting between them. CDR1 and CDR2 from the germline V gene are MNHEY and SVGEGT. The CDR3 runs 13 residues. CDR3 coding DNA: TGTGCCAGCAGTTATCCTAACCAAGAGACCCAGTACTTC. Protein: CASSYPNQETQYF.

V is TRBV4-2 and J is TRBJ1-6; TRBD1 matches at 8 bases. This CDR3 contains 16 residues. Trimming took 1 base from V and 7 from J; bases not matched to a gene: 6. The germline CDR1 and CDR2 sequences are LGHNA and YNFKEQ. CDR3 amino acids: CASSQGVDRGNSPLHF. The CDR3 coding sequence is TGTGCCAGCAGCCAAGGCGTTGACAGGGGAAATTCACCCCTCCACTTT.

The chain joins TRBV6-1 to TRBJ2-1, with TRBD2 matching over 7 bases. The CDR3 runs to 14 residues. After removal of 7 bases from V and 1 base from J, the junction contained 4 bases not matched to a gene. Germline-derived CDR1 and CDR2 are MNHNS and SASEGT. The CDR3, as DNA: TGTGCCAGCAACCTAGCGGCGTCCTACAATGAGCAGTTCTTC. Its translation: CASNLAASYNEQFF.

The CDR3 here is CASSSQYAESSYEQYF. For the CDR3, the DNA is TGTGCCAGCAGTTCCCAATACGCAGAGAGCTCCTACGAGCAGTACTTC. This chain uses TRBV28 with TRBJ2-7; D unclear. Germline CDR1 and CDR2: MDHEN and SYDVKM. V lost 4 bases and J lost 0, with 16 bases in between. The CDR3 runs to 16 residues. The whole variable domain, remainder taken from reference TRBV28 and TRBJ2-7, is DVKVTQSSRYLVKRTGEKVFLECVQDMDHENMFWYRQDPGLGLRLIYFSYDVKMKEKGDIPEGYSVSREKKERFSLILESASTNQTSMYLCASSSQYAESSYEQYFGPGTRLTVT.

This clonotype has more than one count but fewer than ten. The chain joins TRBV12-3 or TRBV12-4 to TRBJ1-5, with TRBD1 identical over 8 bases. This CDR3 has 15 residues. V lost 6 bases and J lost 1; bases outside the gene matches: 5. CDR3 sequence: CASRQGAQSNQPQHF. In DNA, the CDR3 is TGTGCCAGCAGGCAGGGGGCACAGAGCAATCAGCCCCAGCATTTT.

The table lists this clonotype with many counts. V and J are TRBV10-2 and TRBJ2-1; TRBD2 matches 7 bases. Germline V lookup: CDR1 WSHSY, CDR2 SAAADI. This CDR3 region has 15 residues. Trimming took 6 bases from V and 8 from J; bases not matched to a gene: 13. CDR3: CASRPWGGAGDEQFF. In DNA form, the CDR3 reads TGCGCCAGCAGGCCTTGGGGAGGTGCGGGGGATGAGCAGTTCTTC.

The V call is TRBV20-1, the J call TRBJ2-7; 11 bases fit TRBD2. Looked up from germline, CDR1 is DFQATT and CDR2 is SNEGSKA (reference sequence). The CDR3 sequence is 14 residues long. J gave up 2 bases and V 3 bases, and 3 bases lay outside the gene matches. CDR3 coding DNA: TGCAGTGCTAGTGGACTAGCGGGCGCCTACGAGCAGTACTTC. As protein: CSASGLAGAYEQYF.

As for this clonotype: This may be a read error: a much more frequent sequence differs by one nucleotide. The chain employs TRBV7-4 and TRBJ2-1; 7 positions match TRBD2. The germline V gene has CDR1 SGHVT and CDR2 SQSDAQ. This CDR3 comprises 16 residues. The CDR3 reads CTSSPPRGTTTNEQFF. CDR3 coding DNA: TGTACCAGCAGCCCCCCCCGCGGGACTACCACCAATGAGCAGTTCTTC.

This clonotype was counted only a few times. The rearrangement uses TRBV6-2 or TRBV6-3 and TRBJ2-1; 9 nucleotides align to TRBD1. Germline assignment: CDR1 MNHEY and CDR2 SVGEGT. V was pared by 6 bases and J by 1 base, with 10 bases of the junction left unmatched. This CDR3 is built from 17 residues. The CDR3 here is CASSPDRGSPSYNEQFF. For the CDR3, the DNA is TGTGCCAGCAGCCCTGACAGGGGGTCCCCTTCCTACAATGAGCAGTTCTTC.

This rearrangement joins TRBV12-3 or TRBV12-4 to TRBJ2-1; 10 positions match TRBD2. Germline trimming cut 4 bases from V and 7 bases from J; bases unmatched to any gene: 4. The CDR3 contains 14 residues. CDR3 DNA sequence: TGTGCCAGCAGTTCAAGGACTAGCGGTAATGAGCAGTTCTTC. This translates into CASSSRTSGNEQFF.

In its sample, this clonotype was seen a few times. This chain connects TRBV5-5 to TRBJ2-5; D is undetermined. The length of the CDR3 is 15 residues. Per the germline V gene, CDR1 is SGHKS and CDR2 is YYEKEE (reference sequence). Trimming removed 1 base from V and 2 bases from J, with 12 bases in between. CDR3 coding DNA: TGTGCCAGCAGCTTGAGGAGACTCGGGCAAGAGACCCAGTACTTC. Residues: CASSLRRLGQETQYF.

This clonotype has only a few counts. The chain has TRBV20-1 and TRBJ2-3; D is uncertain. The CDR3 is 15 residues long. Trimming took off 3 bases at V and 10 bases at J, with 23 bases between the two ends. In germline, CDR1 is DFQATT, CDR2 SNEGSKA (reference sequence). CDR3 protein: CSASRFTNRNSAQYF. In DNA, the CDR3 is TGCAGTGCTAGTAGGTTTACTAACCGGAATTCGGCGCAGTATTTT.

The V and J genes are TRBV15 and TRBJ1-4; 8 nucleotides agree with TRBD1. Trimming at V came to 4 bases and at J to 3 bases, leaving 4 bases not matched to a gene. The CDR3 totals 15 residues. Germline CDR1 is LNHNV and CDR2 is YYDKDF (reference sequence). The DNA for the CDR3 is TGTGCCACCAGCAAAGGACAGGGTGCTAATGAAAAACTGTTTTTT. The encoded protein is CATSKGQGANEKLFF.

This clonotype occurred many times. This chain uses TRBV7-2 with TRBJ2-5; the D gene is possibly TRBD1 (5 bases). Germline assignment: CDR1 SGHTA and CDR2 FQGNSA. The CDR3 loop spans 14 amino acids. Trimming removed 5 bases from V and 2 bases from J, with 12 bases in between. The CDR3 nucleotides are TGTGCCAGCAGCACCGACAGAATACAAGAGACCCAGTACTTC. Protein product: CASSTDRIQETQYF.

This sequence joins TRBV20-1 and TRBJ2-3, with TRBD2 matching over 8 bases. Looked up from germline, CDR1 is DFQATT and CDR2 is SNEGSKA (reference sequence). The CDR3 extends over 17 amino acids. The J segment lost 6 bases and the V segment lost 6 bases, leaving 20 bases of the junction unmatched. CDR3 coding DNA: TGCAGTGCACCTGTAATAGCGGGGATATCCAGGTCGGATACGCAGTATTTT. Its protein is CSAPVIAGISRSDTQYF.